The T cell receptor beta chain under discussion was sequenced for a study of T cell repertoires in cytomegalovirus infection. Of note for this clonotype: Antigen specificity is unknown.

MiXCR was run by TCRdb on the reads, yielding one entry per CDR3 protein. The table includes around 750,000 distinct CDR3 sequences, approximately 30% detected once. This CDR3 is built from 15 residues. Trimming took off 5 bases at V and 2 bases at J, with 15 bases between the two ends. CDR1 and CDR2 from the germline V gene are SGHVS and FNYEAQ. Study findings and constraints: HLA-C-restricted CMV clonotypes gave the most frequent clonotype in two of eight donors.

Sample: cultured CD8+ T cells from PBMCs, taken from culture after CMV antigen stimulation. J is TRBJ1-1 and V is TRBV7-6; no firm D call. This sequence originates from a human donor in good health (CMV status not recorded). Some clones in this sample may be carry-over from other donors' samples. In DNA, the CDR3 is TGTGCCAGCAGCCTCTATTATGGGGTCAACACTGAAGCTTTCTTT. Protein sequence: CASSLYYGVNTEAFF.